The entry below gives a single T cell receptor (beta chain) sequence along with its context. Its antigen remains unidentified. V was pared by 5 bases and J by 6 bases, with 14 bases of the junction left unmatched. Germline CDR1 SQVTM, CDR2 ANQGSEA. The length of the CDR3 is 15 residues. Assay used: immunoSEQ multiplex PCR; TCRdb lists only in-frame clones, some missing. The sample includes about 24,000 clones, approximately 85% of them seen just once. The data stem from a study of OX40 agonist ivuxolimab in advanced cancers. Study overall: Eligibility rules accepted prior anti-PD-1, anti-PD-L1 or anti-CTLA-4 therapy, and around 43% had some.

Study observations and caveats: More expanded clones were seen, on average, in CD8+ T cells than in CD4+. The expanded peripheral T cells' antigen specificity was not determined.

The chain couples TRBV29-1 to TRBJ2-7; 9 bases agree with TRBD2. The sequence was obtained from an adult with an advanced solid tumor such as melanoma, head and neck, liver or kidney cancer. The input for sequencing was CD4+ or CD8+ T cells sorted from blood, taken in a trial of the OX40 agonist ivuxolimab. CDR3 DNA: TGCAGCGTTATCGCTAGCGGGGCCTTATGGGTCGAGCAGTACTTC. Residues: CSVIASGALWVEQYF.